This entry is about one T cell receptor beta chain. Sequencing used immunoSEQ multiplex PCR; TCRdb keeps in-frame clones, though not all of them. Of about 210,000 clones in the sample, 86% were seen once. The data belong to a study of blood T cell repertoires in COVID-19. On the study more broadly: PBMCs, B-cell-depleted T cells, or T cells were the source of the cDNA or gDNA that made up the material.

The sequencing input was PBMCs or T cells enriched from blood (not recorded which). The source of this sequence is a woman in her 30s who had been exposed to COVID-19.

The CDR3 is CASSQARGPYNEQFF. For the CDR3, the DNA is TGCGCCAGCAGCCAAGCAAGGGGTCCCTACAATGAGCAGTTCTTC. The V call is TRBV4-1, the J call TRBJ2-1; D is perhaps TRBD1 (5 bases). CDR1 and CDR2 from the germline V gene are MGHRA and YSYEKL. The CDR3 has 15 residues. Trimming removed 1 base from V and 2 bases from J, with 9 bases in between.